The 2 T cell receptor beta chains below were found in one sample sequenced in a study of read filtering for tumor transcriptome and immune sequencing. Molecular barcoded adaptors covering alpha/delta and beta/gamma chains were used on around 370 ng RNA. TCRdb reprocessed the reads via MiXCR and lists one record per CDR3 protein. Here the sample spans 35,000 to 40,000 distinct CDR3 sequences, roughly 13% being singletons. The material sequenced was a population of CD138-negative cells sorted from bone marrow. The receptor source for this set is a donor aged 40 or older with multiple myeloma.

The gene calls are TRBV20-1 and TRBJ2-7; 7 bases agree with TRBD2. Germline V gene sequence: CDR1 DFQATT, CDR2 SNEGSKA (reference sequence). The J segment lost 1 base and the V segment lost 3 bases, leaving 3 bases of the junction unmatched. The CDR3 consists of 13 residues. The CDR3 DNA reads TGCAGTGCTAGGGGGACTATTTCCTACGAGCAGTACTTC. Translating gives CSARGTISYEQYF.

The sample holds many counts of this clonotype. The V gene is TRBV7-9, the J gene TRBJ2-1; 11 bases match TRBD2. After removal of 4 bases from V and 4 bases from J, the junction contained 6 bases not matched to a gene. The CDR3 is 16 amino acids. Looked up from germline, CDR1 is SEHNR and CDR2 is FQNEAQ (reference sequence). Written as DNA, the CDR3 is TGTGCCAGCAGCTCAACCGGGACTAGCGGTTACAATGAGCAGTTCTTC. This encodes CASSSTGTSGYNEQFF.